The next 15 T cell receptor beta chains were all read from a single sample in a study of T cells in Graves' hyperthyroidism and ophthalmopathy. Regions amplified from RNA transcripts were the TCR beta CDR3 regions. The study used the HTBI primer set for a first-round RT-PCR of the TCR CDR3. One entry per CDR3 protein results from TCRdb running MiXCR on the multiplex PCR reads. The data contain 600,000 to 700,000 distinct CDR3 sequences, 45% of them singletons. Sequencing used peripheral blood or thyroid tissue (not recorded which). All receptors come from an adult man with Graves' disease, either hyperthyroidism or ophthalmopathy (not recorded which).

The chain recombines TRBV10-3 with TRBJ2-5; D perhaps matches TRBD2 (6 bases). Germline V gene data show CDR1 as ENHRY and CDR2 as SYGVKD. V lost 5 bases and J lost 4, with 17 bases in between. The CDR3 totals 15 residues. This chain's CDR3 is CAISNGGLVGETQYF. In DNA form, the CDR3 reads TGTGCCATCAGTAATGGAGGGTTGGTCGGAGAGACCCAGTACTTC.

The chain uses TRBV2 and TRBJ1-2, with 10 nucleotides matching TRBD1. The junction had 10 bases not matched to a gene; V was cut back by 6 bases and J by 6 bases. This CDR3 spans 15 amino acids. Germline CDR1 and CDR2: SNHLY and FYNNEI. This chain's CDR3 is CASSSGQGTGHGYTF. The CDR3 region has the DNA TGTGCCAGCAGCTCGGGACAGGGGACAGGGCATGGCTACACCTTC.

This clonotype showed up many times. The chain combines TRBV9 with TRBJ1-3; D remains ambiguous. The CDR3 extends over 16 amino acids. Looked up from germline, CDR1 is SGDLS and CDR2 is YYNGEE. The V end lost 2 bases, the J end lost 3 bases, and 15 bases lay between the germline ends. The CDR3 nucleotides are TGTGCCAGCAGCGTCAACAGCTACCGGTATGGAAACACCATATATTTT. This sequence encodes CASSVNSYRYGNTIYF. Based on the CDR3 plus reference TRBV9 and TRBJ1-3, the full variable domain is DSGVTQTPKHLITATGQRVTLRCSPRSGDLSVYWYQQSLDQGLQFLIQYYNGEERAKGNILERFSAQQFPDLHSELNLSSLELGDSALYFCASSVNSYRYGNTIYFGEGSWLTVV.

V gene TRBV20-1 combines with J gene TRBJ1-5, with a weak D call TRBD1 (5 bases). The CDR3 has 14 residues. CDR1 DFQATT and CDR2 SNEGSKA come from the germline V gene (reference sequence). Trimming took 5 bases from V and 4 from J, leaving 15 bases between them. CDR3 residues: CSAPSIRENQPQHF. The CDR3 coding sequence is TGCAGTGCTCCCTCCATCAGGGAGAATCAGCCCCAGCATTTT.

The J gene is TRBJ1-6, the V gene TRBV25-1, with D possibly being TRBD1 (6 bases). V was shortened by 1 base and J by 8 bases, with 12 bases between the two germline ends. There are 15 residues in the CDR3. Per germline, CDR1 MGHDK and CDR2 SYGVNS. Written as DNA, the CDR3 is TGTGCCAGCAGTGAATCTGGGGGGCGAGATTCACCCCTCCACTTT. Translated, it gives CASSESGGRDSPLHF.

This clonotype was counted many times. The chain employs TRBV7-9 and TRBJ1-4; perhaps TRBD1 as D (6 bases). The CDR3 has 15 residues. Looked up from germline, CDR1 is SEHNR and CDR2 is FQNEAQ (reference sequence). The V gene lost 6 bases and the J gene lost 7 bases, with 18 bases spanning the gap. The CDR3 nucleotides are TGTGCCAGCAGACGAGGCTCAGGGGCAGGTGAAAAACTGTTTTTT. Its translation is CASRRGSGAGEKLFF.

Many counts were recorded for this clonotype. This sequence joins TRBV9 and TRBJ1-1; D is ambiguous. The germline V and J ends were trimmed by 3 bases and 0 bases, with 3 bases remaining between them. Germline CDR1 and CDR2: SGDLS and YYNGEE. The CDR3 contains 12 residues. CDR3 nucleotides: TGTGCCAGCAGCGGGATGAACACTGAAGCTTTCTTT. Protein: CASSGMNTEAFF.

Only a few counts were recorded for this clonotype. The genes are TRBV9 and TRBJ2-6; no firm D call. CDR1 and CDR2 from the germline V gene are SGDLS and YYNGEE. V lost 4 bases, J lost 0 bases, and 17 bases lay in between. The CDR3 is 18 residues long. CDR3 protein: CASSKTIDGGSGANVLTF. CDR3 in DNA: TGTGCCAGCAGCAAAACTATCGACGGCGGCTCTGGGGCCAACGTCCTGACTTTC.

V and J are TRBV2 and TRBJ1-5, with 7 bases lining up with TRBD1. The trim removed 5 bases at V and 3 bases at J, leaving 7 bases unmatched. Germline loops: CDR1 SNHLY, CDR2 FYNNEI. The CDR3 extends over 15 amino acids. CDR3 in amino acids: CASSTSGQANQPQHF. In DNA, the CDR3 is TGTGCCAGCAGTACGTCTGGACAGGCCAATCAGCCCCAGCATTTT.

V gene TRBV15 combines with J gene TRBJ1-3; D is uncertain. Germline CDR1 is LNHNV and CDR2 is YYDKDF (reference sequence). V lost 2 bases to trimming and J lost 7 bases, with 9 bases between them. This CDR3 spans 13 amino acids. CDR3 sequence: CATSRRGGNTIYF. Written as DNA, the CDR3 is TGTGCCACCAGCAGACGCGGTGGTAACACCATATATTTT.

Points on this clonotype: An end of the junction does not agree with germline; a read error may underlie this. This rearrangement joins TRBV7-7 to TRBJ2-2; TRBD2 might be the D (7 bases). The CDR3 loop spans 15 amino acids. The V gene's germline CDR1 is SSHAT and CDR2 FNYEAQ (reference sequence). This chain's CDR3 is CASSPAGAGAGELFF. The CDR3 coding sequence is TGTGCTAGCAGCCCCGCGGGGGCCGGTGCCGGGGAGCTGTTTTTT.

This clonotype was found once. A junction boundary mismatches the germline segment, possibly from a read error. V is TRBV7-9 and J is TRBJ2-7; D is perhaps TRBD1 (6 bases). Per the germline V gene, CDR1 is SEHNR and CDR2 is FQNEAQ (reference sequence). CDR3 length equals 14 residues. The CDR3 region has the DNA TGTGCCAGCAGTCCCCGGACAGAAGTGACCGAGCGGTACTTC. It specifies CASSPRTEVTERYF.

J is TRBJ2-1 and V is TRBV7-3, with 7 bases fitting TRBD2. The V gene end was trimmed by 2 bases and the J gene end by 8 bases; junction bases not matched to a gene: 6. Germline V gives CDR1 SGHTA, CDR2 FQGTGA. The CDR3 extends over 14 amino acids. DNA for the CDR3: TGTGCCAGCAGCTTAGGACTAGACGGGCATGAGCAGTTCTTC. Translated: CASSLGLDGHEQFF.

This clonotype occurred a few times. The gene calls are TRBV10-3 and TRBJ1-4; no reliable D call. The ends were cut back, 0 bases at V and 3 bases at J, with 8 bases in the middle. CDR3 size: 15 residues. Germline lookup yields CDR1 ENHRY and CDR2 SYGVKD. CDR3: CAISESGTSNEKLFF. The CDR3 bases are TGTGCCATCAGTGAGTCGGGAACCTCTAATGAAAAACTGTTTTTT.

There are many counts of this clonotype. The chain has TRBV7-2 and TRBJ2-7; 7 bases fit TRBD1. The junction had 10 bases not matched to a gene; V was cut back by 5 bases and J by 3 bases. This CDR3 spans 15 amino acids. Germline V gene data show CDR1 as SGHTA and CDR2 as FQGNSA. The CDR3 DNA reads TGTGCCAGCAGCCCCCCTACGACAGGGCTCTACGAGCAGTACTTC. This gives the protein CASSPPTTGLYEQYF.